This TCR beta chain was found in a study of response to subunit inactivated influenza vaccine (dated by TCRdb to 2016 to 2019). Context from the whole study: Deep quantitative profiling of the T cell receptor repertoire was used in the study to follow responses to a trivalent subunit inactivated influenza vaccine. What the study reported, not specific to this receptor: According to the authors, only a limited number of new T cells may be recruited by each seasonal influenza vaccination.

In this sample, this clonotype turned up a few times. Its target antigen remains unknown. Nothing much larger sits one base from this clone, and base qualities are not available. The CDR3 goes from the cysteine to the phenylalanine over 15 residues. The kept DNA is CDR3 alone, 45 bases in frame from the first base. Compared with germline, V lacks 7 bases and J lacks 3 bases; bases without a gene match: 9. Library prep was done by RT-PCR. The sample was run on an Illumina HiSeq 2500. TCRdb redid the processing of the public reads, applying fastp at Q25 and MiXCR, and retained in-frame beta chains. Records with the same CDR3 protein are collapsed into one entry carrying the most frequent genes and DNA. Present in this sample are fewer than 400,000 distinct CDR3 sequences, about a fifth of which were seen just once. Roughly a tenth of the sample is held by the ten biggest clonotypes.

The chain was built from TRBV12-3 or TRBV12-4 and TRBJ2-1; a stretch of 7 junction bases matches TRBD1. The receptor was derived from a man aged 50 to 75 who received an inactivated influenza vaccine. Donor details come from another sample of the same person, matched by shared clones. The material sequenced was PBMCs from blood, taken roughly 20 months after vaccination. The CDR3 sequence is CASIRTGDYYNEQFF. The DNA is TGTGCCAGCATAAGGACAGGAGATTACTACAATGAGCAGTTCTTC.